Presented here are 19 T cell receptor beta chains from one specimen sequenced in a study of blood T cell repertoires in COVID-19. Sequencing was performed with immunoSEQ multiplex PCR; in TCRdb, only in-frame clones are kept and a portion is missing. Of around 250,000 clones in the sample, 70% to 90% were seen once. The material sequenced was peripheral blood. These receptors came from a man between 18 and 35 years old with active or convalescent COVID-19.

V usage is TRBV4-1 and J usage is TRBJ2-2, with TRBD1 identical over 8 bases. Germline CDR1 reads MGHRA; CDR2 reads YSYEKL. The CDR3 runs to 17 residues. V shed 0 bases, J shed 2 bases, and the junction held 5 bases outside the gene matches. The CDR3 spells CASSQDTGGANTGELFF. As DNA, the CDR3 is TGCGCCAGCAGCCAAGACACAGGGGGTGCTAACACCGGGGAGCTGTTTTTT.

The rearrangement joins TRBV2 to TRBJ2-7; no clear D gene. Trimming shortened V by 3 bases and J by 2 bases, and 8 bases separated the two germline ends. This CDR3 is built from 13 residues. Per germline, CDR1 SNHLY and CDR2 FYNNEI. The CDR3 reads CASSDPPTYEQYF. The CDR3 DNA reads TGTGCCAGCAGTGACCCACCTACCTACGAGCAGTACTTC.

This chain joins TRBV4-1 and TRBJ1-4, with D uncertain. Per the germline V gene, CDR1 is MGHRA and CDR2 is YSYEKL. CDR3 length: 16 amino acids. Trimming stripped 0 bases from V and 8 bases from J, with 16 bases between. The CDR3 DNA follows: TGCGCCAGCAGCCAAGAATTTCGTCTTCCCAGGGAAAAACTGTTTTTT. It yields the protein CASSQEFRLPREKLFF.

The chain is built from TRBV3-1 (or the pseudogene TRBV3-2) and TRBJ2-7, with TRBD1 matching 8 bases. This CDR3 is 14 amino acids long. Per germline, CDR1 LGHDT and CDR2 YNNKEL (reference sequence). After removal of 6 bases from V and 2 bases from J, the junction contained 6 bases not matched to a gene. The CDR3 loop is CASSYGQGPYEQYF. For the CDR3, the DNA is TGTGCCAGCAGTTATGGACAGGGTCCCTACGAGCAGTACTTC.

The CDR3 DNA reads as TGTGCCAGCAGCTTTGGACTATCCTCGGCGTTAGATACGCAGTATTTT. Its protein product is CASSFGLSSALDTQYF. The chain couples TRBV7-9 to TRBJ2-3; tentatively, D is TRBD2 (6 bases). CDR1 SEHNR and CDR2 FQNEAQ come from the germline V gene (reference sequence). This CDR3 has 16 amino acids. The V end lost 3 bases, the J end lost 5 bases, and 18 bases lay between the germline ends.

The V gene is TRBV27, the J gene TRBJ2-7; TRBD2 matches at 7 bases. Per the germline V gene, CDR1 is MNHEY and CDR2 is SMNVEV (reference sequence). The CDR3 is 15 residues long. V was pared by 6 bases and J by 6 bases, with 14 bases of the junction left unmatched. CDR3 sequence: CASRTRRDYEFEQYF. Here the CDR3 DNA reads TGTGCCAGCAGAACCAGGAGGGACTACGAATTCGAGCAGTACTTC.

The rearrangement joins TRBV6-6 to TRBJ2-7, with 7 bases identical to TRBD1. Trimming cost V 5 bases and J 4 bases; bases outside gene matches: 5. This CDR3 contains 13 residues. Germline lookup yields CDR1 MNHNY and CDR2 SVGAGI (reference sequence). In DNA, the CDR3 is TGTGCCAGCAGTACAGGGGAAAAATACGAGCAGTACTTC. Its protein is CASSTGEKYEQYF.

In its sample, this clone was seen once. This chain links TRBV7-9 with TRBJ2-2; no clear D gene. The CDR3 has 14 amino acids. Trimming took 0 bases from V and 2 from J, leaving 4 bases between them. Germline assignment: CDR1 SEHNR and CDR2 FQNEAQ (reference sequence). This CDR3 is CASSLAGNTGELFF. Written as DNA, the CDR3 is TGTGCCAGCAGCTTAGCGGGCAACACCGGGGAGCTGTTTTTT. The full variable domain, its missing parts supplied by reference TRBV7-9 and TRBJ2-2, is DTGVSQNPRHKITKRGQNVTFRCDPISEHNRLYWYRQTLGQGPEFLTYFQNEAQLEKSRLLSDRFSAERPKGSFSTLEIQRTEQGDSAMYLCASSLAGNTGELFFGEGSRLTVL.

The CDR3 coding sequence is TGTGCCAGCAGCTCGGGCGGGGGCGTCGAGCAGTACTTC. The encoded protein is CASSSGGGVEQYF. The chain carries TRBV5-6 and TRBJ2-7; weak D call: TRBD2 (7 bases). V was pared by 3 bases and J by 6 bases, with 13 bases between. The CDR3 totals 13 residues. The germline gives CDR1 SGHDT, CDR2 YYEEEE.

The chain employs TRBV7-2 and TRBJ1-3; 7 bases are shared with TRBD1. Per germline, CDR1 SGHTA and CDR2 FQGNSA. V gave up 5 bases and J gave up 0 bases; unmatched junction bases: 4. CDR3 length equals 15 residues. The CDR3 is CASSEGQASGNTIYF. CDR3 coding DNA: TGTGCCAGCAGCGAAGGACAGGCCTCTGGAAACACCATATATTTT. Looking up the rest from reference TRBV7-2 and TRBJ1-3 gives the full variable domain: GAGVSQSPSNKVTEKGKDVELRCDPISGHTALYWYRQSLGQGLEFLIYFQGNSAPDKSGLPSDRFSAERTGGSVSTLTIQRTQQEDSAVYLCASSEGQASGNTIYFGEGSWLTVV.

The CDR3 here is CASGQGTGNEQYF. The CDR3 coding sequence is TGTGCCAGTGGACAAGGGACAGGGAACGAGCAGTACTTC. V is TRBV19 and J is TRBJ2-7; 9 bases fit TRBD1. The germline gives CDR1 LNHDA, CDR2 SQIVND (reference sequence). This CDR3 spans 13 amino acids. V shed 8 bases and J 5 bases; nucleotides not matched to a gene: 7.

Only a few counts were recorded for this clone. This sample also contains other DNA sequences that code for the same CDR3. The chain links TRBV5-1 to TRBJ2-5; 12 bases are a match to TRBD2. CDR3 length equals 16 residues. CDR1 is SGHRS and CDR2 is YFSETQ in the germline V gene. The V gene end was trimmed by 0 bases and the J gene end by 2 bases; junction bases not matched to a gene: 2. CDR3 in amino acids: CASSLVLAGGQETQYF. The CDR3 coding sequence is TGCGCCAGCAGCTTGGTCCTAGCGGGGGGGCAAGAGACCCAGTACTTC.

The chain couples TRBV4-1 to TRBJ1-4, with 7 bases that match TRBD1. V gave up 2 bases and J gave up 4 bases; unmatched junction bases: 7. This CDR3 has 16 amino acids. Germline V gives CDR1 MGHRA, CDR2 YSYEKL. Here the CDR3 reads CASSQFGGQVNEKLFF. In DNA, the CDR3 is TGCGCCAGCAGCCAATTTGGTGGACAGGTTAATGAAAAACTGTTTTTT.

The V call is TRBV7-2, the J call TRBJ2-2; D is perhaps TRBD2 (6 bases). The germline CDR1 and CDR2 sequences are SGHTA and FQGNSA. V dropped 4 bases and J dropped 7 bases, with 13 bases sitting between them. The CDR3 is made up of 14 amino acids. The CDR3 loop is CASSSHSEGGELFF. The CDR3 bases are TGTGCCAGCAGCTCCCACTCGGAGGGCGGGGAGCTGTTTTTT.

The V and J genes are TRBV7-8 and TRBJ2-5; possibly TRBD2 for D (5 bases). Trimming removed 7 bases from V and 5 bases from J, with 17 bases in between. This CDR3 comprises 14 residues. Germline-derived CDR1 and CDR2 are SGHVS and FQNEAQ. CDR3: CASTKSPGGETQYF. CDR3 bases: TGTGCCAGCACCAAGAGCCCGGGCGGGGAGACCCAGTACTTC. The variable domain in full, completed from reference TRBV7-8 and TRBJ2-5, reads GAGVSQSPRYKVAKRGQDVALRCDPISGHVSLFWYQQALGQGPEFLTYFQNEAQLDKSGLPSDRFFAERPEGSVSTLKIQRTQQEDSAVYLCASTKSPGGETQYFGPGTRLLVL.

The chain links TRBV24-1 to TRBJ2-7, with no clear D. The length of the CDR3 is 15 residues. Germline-derived CDR1 and CDR2 are KGHDR and SFDVKD. V shed 3 bases and J shed 3 bases, with 14 bases lying between them. The CDR3 is CATSDASPDNYEQYF. The CDR3, as DNA: TGTGCCACCAGTGATGCAAGCCCCGATAACTACGAGCAGTACTTC.

V gene TRBV10-2 combines with J gene TRBJ1-6; D is undetermined. Germline-derived CDR1 and CDR2 are WSHSY and SAAADI. V lost 3 bases, J lost 15 bases, and 18 bases lay in between. The CDR3 spans 14 residues. The CDR3 region is CASSEIFGFKGLHF. CDR3 in DNA: TGCGCCAGCAGTGAAATTTTCGGGTTTAAAGGCCTCCACTTT.

The chain has TRBV19 and TRBJ1-6; possible D gene TRBD1, 6 bases. The V end lost 6 bases, the J end lost 9 bases, and 21 bases lay between the germline ends. CDR3 length: 16 amino acids. The germline CDR1 and CDR2 sequences are LNHDA and SQIVND (reference sequence). The CDR3 sequence is CASSERGIGSSSPLHF. Here the CDR3 DNA reads TGTGCCAGTAGCGAAAGGGGGATCGGGTCCAGTTCACCCCTCCACTTT.

CDR3 sequence: CASGQAAYGYTF. In DNA form, the CDR3 reads TGTGCCAGCGGACAAGCAGCCTATGGCTACACCTTC. This chain connects TRBV28 to TRBJ1-2, with a possible D match to TRBD1 (5 bases). Per the germline V gene, CDR1 is MDHEN and CDR2 is SYDVKM. The CDR3 runs 12 residues. Deletions cut 8 bases from V and 4 bases from J, with 11 bases between.